The 7 T cell receptor beta chains given below trace back to one sample, sequenced in a study of PD-L1 blockade in urothelial cancer (dated by TCRdb to about 2017). Receptor amplification or capture employed the immunoSEQ multiplex PCR assay. TCRdb retrieved this table from immuneACCESS and kept in-frame rearrangements only. Not all clones are present; in checked studies, unresolved V genes account for under half, and no reason is known for the remainder. The sample includes fewer than 50,000 clones, with about 88% observed a single time. More than 20% of the sample is taken by the ten largest. The time point label for this specimen denotes: pretreatment peripheral blood. The sample was PBMCs, taken around atezolizumab (anti-PD-L1) treatment. These receptors were obtained from a donor at least 40 years old with urothelial cancer.

The gene calls are TRBV9 and TRBJ2-5; D is perhaps TRBD1 (5 bases). Germline values: CDR1 SGDLS, CDR2 YYNGEE. V lost 3 bases and J 1 base, leaving 13 bases between the germline ends. The CDR3 runs 15 residues. CDR3 sequence: CASSAQGALQETQYF. DNA of the CDR3: TGTGCCAGCAGCGCCCAAGGGGCCCTCCAAGAGACCCAGTACTTC.

The chain employs TRBV7-9 and TRBJ2-2; TRBD2 aligns across 15 bases. The CDR3 has 17 amino acids. The trim removed 5 bases at V and 7 bases at J, leaving 8 bases unmatched. Germline V gene data show CDR1 as SEHNR and CDR2 as FQNEAQ (reference sequence). The CDR3: CASSPTGLAGGVGELFF. The CDR3, as DNA: TGTGCCAGCAGCCCGACCGGACTAGCGGGAGGGGTCGGGGAGCTGTTTTTT.

This clone turned up a few times. The chain couples TRBV7-9 to TRBJ1-5; possibly TRBD1 for D (6 bases). Trimming stripped 5 bases from V and 2 bases from J, with 10 bases between. The CDR3 runs to 14 residues. Germline V lookup: CDR1 SEHNR, CDR2 FQNEAQ (reference sequence). DNA for the CDR3: TGTGCCAGCAGCCCACAGGGTGGCAATCAGCCCCAGCATTTT. This codes for CASSPQGGNQPQHF.

The rearrangement links TRBV5-1 to TRBJ2-7; maybe TRBD1 (5 bases). The length of the CDR3 is 13 residues. V was shortened by 5 bases and J by 2 bases, with 11 bases between the two germline ends. Germline loops: CDR1 SGHRS, CDR2 YFSETQ. The CDR3 DNA sequence: TGCGCCAGCAGTCCAGGGTATACCTACGAGCAGTACTTC. Protein sequence: CASSPGYTYEQYF. The whole variable domain, remainder taken from reference TRBV5-1 and TRBJ2-7, is KAGVTQTPRYLIKTRGQQVTLSCSPISGHRSVSWYQQTPGQGLQFLFEYFSETQRNKGNFPGRFSGRQFSNSRSEMNVSTLELGDSALYLCASSPGYTYEQYFGPGTRLTVT.

The J gene is TRBJ2-3, the V gene TRBV19, with 11 positions matching TRBD2. J lost 1 base, V lost 3 bases, and 3 bases had no gene match. The CDR3 runs to 16 residues. The germline V gene has CDR1 LNHDA and CDR2 SQIVND (reference sequence). CDR3 residues: CASSIGTSGRTDTQYF. For the CDR3, the DNA is TGTGCCAGTAGTATCGGGACTAGCGGACGCACAGATACGCAGTATTTT.

V usage is TRBV7-3 and J usage is TRBJ2-6; TRBD1 agrees at 7 bases. J lost 1 base, V lost 5 bases, and 8 bases had no gene match. Looked up from germline, CDR1 is SGHTA and CDR2 is FQGTGA. This CDR3 has 17 amino acids. The CDR3 DNA sequence: TGTGCCAGCAGCCCGAAGGGGGCGGCGTCTGGGGCCAACGTCCTGACTTTC. Amino acid sequence: CASSPKGAASGANVLTF.

The V gene is TRBV5-1, the J gene TRBJ2-1, with D possibly matching TRBD2 (6 bases). From germline, CDR1 is SGHRS and CDR2 YFSETQ. The CDR3 runs 15 residues. V was pared by 0 bases and J by 4 bases, with 11 bases between. This CDR3 is CASSLDLAPYNEQFF. CDR3 nucleotide sequence: TGCGCCAGCAGCTTGGATCTAGCGCCTTACAATGAGCAGTTCTTC.